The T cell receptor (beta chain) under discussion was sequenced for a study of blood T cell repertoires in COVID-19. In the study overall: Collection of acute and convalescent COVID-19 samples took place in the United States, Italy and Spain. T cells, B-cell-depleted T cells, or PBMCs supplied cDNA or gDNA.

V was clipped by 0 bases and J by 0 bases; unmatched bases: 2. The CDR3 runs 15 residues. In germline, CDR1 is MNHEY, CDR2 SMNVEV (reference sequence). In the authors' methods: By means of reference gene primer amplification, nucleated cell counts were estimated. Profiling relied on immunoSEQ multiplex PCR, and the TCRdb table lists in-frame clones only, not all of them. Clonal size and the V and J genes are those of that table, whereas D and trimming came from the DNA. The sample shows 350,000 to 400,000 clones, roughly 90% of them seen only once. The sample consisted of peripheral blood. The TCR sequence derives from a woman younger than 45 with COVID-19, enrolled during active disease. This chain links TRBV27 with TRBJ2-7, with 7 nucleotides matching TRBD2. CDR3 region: CASSLSGGDSYEQYV. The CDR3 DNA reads TGTGCCAGCAGTTTATCGGGAGGGGACTCCTACGAGCAGTACGTC.